The 7 T cell receptor beta chains presented below share a single source sample, sequenced in a study of shared clonotypes between healthy human individuals (dated by TCRdb to the early 2020s). For the CD8 naive samples, CD45RO-negative cells were positively selected for CCR7, yielding a CD45RA+CCR7+ population from which TemRA cells were excluded. The protocol used for the library was the immunoSEQ multiplex PCR assay. TCRdb provides this immuneACCESS table in a form limited to in-frame rearrangements. Some clones are lacking; in checked studies, under half of them reflect an unresolved V gene, and why the rest are absent is not known. In all, the sample holds hundreds of thousands of clones, and 96% of those were seen once. In total, the top ten clones hold under 0.25% of the sample. The sample taken for sequencing was naive CD8+ T cells sorted from blood. This sample's cell subset or site label indicates: CD45RA+CCR7+. These receptor sequences come from a man aged 30 to 39 in good health.

The rearrangement joins TRBV30 to TRBJ2-7, with 10 bases that match TRBD1. J gave up 2 bases and V 8 bases, and 15 bases lay outside the gene matches. The germline V gene has CDR1 GTSNPN and CDR2 SVGIG (reference sequence). This CDR3 has 16 amino acids. CDR3 nucleotide sequence: TGTGCCAGCCGGGACAGGGGTAATCGCGTCACCTACGAGCAGTACTTC. This sequence encodes CASRDRGNRVTYEQYF.

This rearrangement joins TRBV5-6 to TRBJ1-1; D not resolved. V lost 1 base and J 1 base, leaving 11 bases between the germline ends. The length of the CDR3 is 15 residues. From germline, CDR1 is SGHDT and CDR2 YYEEEE. The CDR3 DNA is TGTGCCAGCAGCTTGTTAAACGGACCGAACACTGAAGCTTTCTTT. Its protein product is CASSLLNGPNTEAFF. The whole variable domain, remainder taken from reference TRBV5-6 and TRBJ1-1, is DAGVTQSPTHLIKTRGQQVTLRCSPKSGHDTVSWYQQALGQGPQFIFQYYEEEERQRGNFPDRFSGHQFPNYSSELNVNALLLGDSALYLCASSLLNGPNTEAFFGQGTRLTVV.

The chain carries TRBV5-4 and TRBJ2-1; possible D gene TRBD1, 6 bases. The germline V and J ends were trimmed by 4 bases and 5 bases, with 19 bases remaining between them. Germline V gene data show CDR1 as SGHNT and CDR2 as YYREEE (reference sequence). The CDR3 has 16 amino acids. The CDR3 bases are TGTGCCAGCAGCACAAAGGGCAACAGGGCACACAATGAGCAGTTCTTC. Protein: CASSTKGNRAHNEQFF.

V and J are TRBV27 and TRBJ1-1; D gene uncertain. Germline lookup yields CDR1 MNHEY and CDR2 SMNVEV (reference sequence). V gave up 5 bases and J gave up 8 bases, with 12 bases separating them. The length of the CDR3 is 12 residues. The DNA for the CDR3 is TGTGCCAGCAGTGCAAGGGCTGCCGAAGCTTTCTTT. It specifies CASSARAAEAFF.

This clone was detected once. The chain is built from TRBV29-1 and TRBJ1-1; D possibly corresponds to TRBD1 (5 bases). The CDR3 spans 12 residues. CDR1 and CDR2 (germline): SQVTM, ANQGSEA. The V end was cut by 6 bases, the J end by 1 base, with 9 bases between. The CDR3 nucleotides are TGCAGCGTCGCCGGGACGAACACTGAAGCTTTCTTT. Its translation is CSVAGTNTEAFF.

The V call is TRBV27, the J call TRBJ2-7, with D possibly called TRBD1 or TRBD2 (5 bases each). This CDR3 is built from 13 residues. The germline CDR1 and CDR2 sequences are MNHEY and SMNVEV (reference sequence). Trimming took off 7 bases at V and 2 bases at J, with 12 bases between the two ends. CDR3 sequence (DNA): TGTGCCAGCAATGGGGGAGATACCTACGAGCAGTACTTC. Amino acids: CASNGGDTYEQYF.

V usage is TRBV6-4 and J usage is TRBJ2-7, with D possibly called TRBD1 or TRBD2 (6 bases each). The CDR3 length is 12 residues. Germline loops: CDR1 MRHNA, CDR2 SNTAGT. CDR3 DNA: TGTGTCAGGAGGGGGAGCTCCTACGAGCAGTACTTC. Amino acid sequence: CVRRGSSYEQYF.